This T cell receptor (beta chain) was profiled in a study of technical replicates of blood from several donors. Measured with immunoSEQ multiplex PCR; TCRdb has only the in-frame clones, and not every one. The sample contains 15,000 or so clones, about four fifths of which appear only once. After removal of 2 bases from V and 10 bases from J, the junction contained 11 bases not matched to a gene. Germline values: CDR1 SGHAT, CDR2 FQDESV (reference sequence). The length of the CDR3 is 15 residues. The chain employs TRBV11-1 and TRBJ2-1, with 7 bases identical to TRBD2. The origin of this receptor is a human donor in good health. The sample consisted of PBMCs. CDR3 in DNA: TGTGCCAGCAGCTTAATCCTAGCGGCCGGTGGGGAGCAGTTCTTC. Protein: CASSLILAAGGEQFF.